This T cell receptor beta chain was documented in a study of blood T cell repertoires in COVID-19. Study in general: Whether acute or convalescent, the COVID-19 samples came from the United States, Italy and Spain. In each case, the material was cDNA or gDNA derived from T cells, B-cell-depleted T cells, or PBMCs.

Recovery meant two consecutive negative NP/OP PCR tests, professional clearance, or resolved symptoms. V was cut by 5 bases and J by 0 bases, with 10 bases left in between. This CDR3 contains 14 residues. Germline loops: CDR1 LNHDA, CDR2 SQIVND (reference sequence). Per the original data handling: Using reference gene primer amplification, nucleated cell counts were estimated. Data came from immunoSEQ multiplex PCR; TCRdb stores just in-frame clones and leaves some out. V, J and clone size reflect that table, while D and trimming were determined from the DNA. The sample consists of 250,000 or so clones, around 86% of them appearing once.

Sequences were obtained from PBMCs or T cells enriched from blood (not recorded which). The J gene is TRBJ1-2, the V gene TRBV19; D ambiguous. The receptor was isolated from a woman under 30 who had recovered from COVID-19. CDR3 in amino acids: CASSLRTTNYGYTF. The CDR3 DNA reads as TGTGCCAGTAGTTTAAGGACTACTAACTATGGCTACACCTTC.